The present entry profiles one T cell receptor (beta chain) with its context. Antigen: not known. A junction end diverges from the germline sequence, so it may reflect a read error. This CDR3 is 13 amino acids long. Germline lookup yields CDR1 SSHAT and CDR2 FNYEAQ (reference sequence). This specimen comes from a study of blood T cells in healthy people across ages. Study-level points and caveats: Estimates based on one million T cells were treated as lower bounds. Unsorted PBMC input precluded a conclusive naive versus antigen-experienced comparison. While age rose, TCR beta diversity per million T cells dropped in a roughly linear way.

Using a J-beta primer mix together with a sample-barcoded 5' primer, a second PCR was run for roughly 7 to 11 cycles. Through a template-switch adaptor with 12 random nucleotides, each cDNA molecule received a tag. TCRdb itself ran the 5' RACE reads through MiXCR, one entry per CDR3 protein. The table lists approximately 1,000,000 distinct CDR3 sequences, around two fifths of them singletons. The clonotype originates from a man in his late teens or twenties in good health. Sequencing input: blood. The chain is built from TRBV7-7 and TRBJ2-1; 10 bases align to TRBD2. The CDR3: CASSLGTSDEQFF. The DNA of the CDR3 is TGTGCTAGCAGCTTAGGGACTAGCGATGAGCAGTTCTTC.